This T cell receptor (beta chain) was sequenced in a study of shared clonotypes between healthy human individuals. The naive CD8 fraction comprised CD45RO-negative cells positively selected for CCR7 and excluded terminally differentiated effector memory CD45RA+ cells. This CDR3 region has 19 residues. Per sorted-subset replicate PCR, input was approximately 0.2 ug DNA, representing some 30,000 T cell genomes. Clones were read by immunoSEQ multiplex PCR, and TCRdb kept only the in-frame ones, dropping some. The table has 800,000 or so clones, 90% to 97% seen once. The TCR originated in a man aged 25-45 years in good health. V is TRBV12-2 and J is TRBJ1-2; the listed D gene, TRBD1, was not tested against the DNA. TRBV12-2 is a documented pseudogene. The sample was naive CD8+ T cells sorted from blood. The CDR3 DNA is TGTGCAAGTCGCTTGGGTATTTTCGTGCCGGACAGACTTAACTATGGCTACACCTTC. Protein product: CASRLGIFVPDRLNYGYTF.